The rows below give T cell receptor beta chains drawn from one sample of a study of cytomegalovirus exposure and HLA in healthy donors. The table came from immunoSEQ multiplex PCR; TCRdb's copy has only in-frame clones and leaves some out. This sample carries roughly 98,000 clones, 76% of them seen once, and the ten largest clones take roughly 2%. Material: PBMCs. All receptors come from a man aged 35 to 55 in good health and CMV-seronegative. Both conserved end residues are part of each CDR3. The D gene is left open where the match is weak. Clone size is given for some rows only: seen once, a few or many times, or a class if the clone is expanded.

j_call	d_call	v_call	clone_size	cdr3_nt	cdr3_aa
TRBJ2-1	TRBD2	TRBV2	few	TGTGCCAGCGGCAACGGGGGGTTTTCCTACAATGAGCAGTTCTTC	CASGNGGFSYNEQFF
TRBJ1-1	.	TRBV30	.	TGTGCCTGGAGTTCCGGGACACCAAACACTGAAGCTTTCTTT	CAWSSGTPNTEAFF
TRBJ2-3	TRBD2	TRBV28	.	TGTGCCAGCGCGACTAGCGGGACCACTGGAGGAGATACGCAGTATTTT	CASATSGTTGGDTQYF
TRBJ2-2	.	TRBV2	.	TGTGCCAGCAGCGAAGGGGGGCTCACCGGGGAGCTGTTTTTT	CASSEGGLTGELFF
TRBJ1-3	.	TRBV9	once	TGTGCCAGCAGCGTAGGTCTGACAAGCTCTGGAAACACCATATATTTT	CASSVGLTSSGNTIYF
TRBJ1-2	.	TRBV30	.	TGTGCCTGGAGTGGGGGGGTGAGCTATGGCTACACCTTC	CAWSGGVSYGYTF
TRBJ1-5	TRBD1	TRBV28	.	TGTGCCAGCAGGGGGAAGGACAGGGTTAATCAGCCCCAGCATTTT	CASRGKDRVNQPQHF
TRBJ2-7	TRBD1	TRBV18	.	TGTGCCAGCTCTCCCGGGACAGCCATGGCCTACGAGCAGTACTTC	CASSPGTAMAYEQYF
TRBJ1-5	.	TRBV2	.	TGTGCCAGCCGAGGCCGCGGGGGGCAAAGCAATCAGCCCCAGCATTTT	CASRGRGGQSNQPQHF
TRBJ2-7	TRBD2	TRBV29-1	.	TGCAGCGTTGAAGAGAGCGGGAATCTTTACGAGCAGTACTTC	CSVEESGNLYEQYF
TRBJ1-2	.	TRBV2	.	TGTGCCAGCAGTGATTTGAGCGGAAGCTACACCTTC	CASSDLSGSYTF
TRBJ2-2	TRBD2	TRBV7-2	.	TGTGCCAGCAGCCCCTGGACTAGCGGGGGGGCCCTGACCGGGGAGCTGTTTTTT	CASSPWTSGGALTGELFF
TRBJ1-6	.	TRBV2	once	TGTGCCAGCAGTGAACGGGGGGATTTCTATAATTCACCCCTCCACTTT	CASSERGDFYNSPLHF
TRBJ2-3	.	TRBV5-4	.	TGTGCCAGCAGCTTGGGGTCCCTAGCCGGAGGGTCAGATACGCAGTATTTT	CASSLGSLAGGSDTQYF
TRBJ1-1	.	TRBV2	.	TGTGCCAGCAGTGGGACAGCGAACACTGAAGCTTTCTTT	CASSGTANTEAFF
TRBJ2-7	TRBD1	TRBV25-1	once	TGTGCCAGCAGTGAATATGGAGGGACAGGGGTGGAGGAGCAGTACTTC	CASSEYGGTGVEEQYF
TRBJ2-7	TRBD1	TRBV5-8	few	TGTGCCAGCAACCGAGGGACAGGGGTAAAGGGCGAGCAGTACTTC	CASNRGTGVKGEQYF
TRBJ2-5	TRBD1	TRBV7-2	.	TGTGCCAGCAGCTTAGTAGTGGACAGGGGGCAGGGGGAGACCCAGTACTTC	CASSLVVDRGQGETQYF
TRBJ1-2	.	TRBV7-9	once	TGTTCCAGCAGCCGCGACGGGAACTATGGCTACACCTTC	CSSSRDGNYGYTF
TRBJ2-1	TRBD2	TRBV25-1	.	TGTGCCAGCAGTAACCTAGCGGGAGGGCCTCTTTCCTACAATGAGCAGTTCTTC	CASSNLAGGPLSYNEQFF
TRBJ2-1	TRBD1	TRBV7-7	.	TGTGCCAGCAGCTGGCAGGGGGCGGCCGACAATGAGCAGTTCTTC	CASSWQGAADNEQFF
TRBJ1-2	TRBD1	TRBV7-9	.	TGTGCCAGCAGCGAAAGAGCGACAGGGACCACCTATGGCTACGCCTTC	CASSERATGTTYGYAF